The 5 T cell receptor beta chains below come from one sample, sequenced in a study of blood T cell repertoires in COVID-19. Profiled with immunoSEQ multiplex PCR; TCRdb holds only in-frame clones, not every one. The sample records 80,000 to 100,000 clones, over 75% being singletons. The sequencing input was peripheral blood. The receptors were sampled from a man in his sixties with acute or convalescent COVID-19.

The sample holds a few counts of this clone. This chain links TRBV10-1 with TRBJ2-1; TRBD1 matches at 8 bases. V shed 0 bases and J 4 bases; nucleotides not matched to a gene: 14. The CDR3 is made up of 19 amino acids. CDR1 and CDR2 from the germline V gene are WNHNN and SYGVQD (reference sequence). The CDR3 DNA reads as TGCGCCAGCAGTGAGTCGACGTCCAGGGGGCGAAACCGATACAATGAGCAGTTCTTC. Residues: CASSESTSRGRNRYNEQFF.

The chain recombines TRBV4-3 with TRBJ2-1; the match to TRBD2 covers 10 bases. The junction had 6 bases not matched to a gene; V was cut back by 0 bases and J by 1 base. CDR3 length: 18 residues. Germline V gives CDR1 LGHNA, CDR2 YSLEER. CDR3 DNA sequence: TGCGCCAGCAGCCAAGATATGAGCGGGGGGGTATCCTACAATGAGCAGTTCTTC. Amino acids: CASSQDMSGGVSYNEQFF.

The gene calls are TRBV3-1 (or the pseudogene TRBV3-2) and TRBJ2-3; 11 nucleotides match TRBD2. Germline V lookup: CDR1 LGHDT, CDR2 YNNKEL (reference sequence). The trim removed 1 base at V and 4 bases at J, leaving 4 bases unmatched. This CDR3 has 16 residues. This CDR3 is CASSQGVAGGADTQYF. Here the CDR3 DNA reads TGTGCCAGCAGCCAAGGGGTAGCGGGAGGGGCAGATACGCAGTATTTT.

This chain uses TRBV9 with TRBJ2-3; TRBD2 matches at 8 bases. Trimming removed 0 bases from V and 8 bases from J; junction bases left unmatched: 8. The CDR3 contains 15 residues. In germline, CDR1 is SGDLS, CDR2 YYNGEE. CDR3 sequence: CASSVEGAGVSTQYF. The CDR3 nucleotides read TGTGCCAGCAGCGTAGAGGGAGCGGGAGTAAGTACGCAGTATTTT.

The gene calls are TRBV18 and TRBJ2-7; 7 bases are shared with TRBD2. CDR1 is KGHSH, CDR2 LQKENI, per germline. The CDR3 loop spans 16 amino acids. The V gene end was trimmed by 4 bases and the J gene end by 0 bases; junction bases not matched to a gene: 9. The CDR3 DNA sequence: TGTGCCAGCTCACGCTCGCCTCCGGGGGGCTCCTACGAGCAGTACTTC. It codes for CASSRSPPGGSYEQYF.